A selection of T cell receptor beta chains follows, all from one sample in a study of CD8 T cells in ankylosing spondylitis. In TCRdb, the 5' RACE reads were re-called with MiXCR into one record per CDR3 protein. The sample lists about 700,000 distinct CDR3 sequences; about 20% were seen once. Material for sequencing was blood, either unsorted or a sorted T cell fraction (not recorded which). The source of these receptors is a male donor with ankylosing spondylitis. Each CDR3 is given with its conserved first and last residue. Each record gives: J gene, D gene, clone size, V gene, CDR3 DNA, CDR3 protein. The D gene is left open where the match is weak. Expanded clones get a size class; other rows say once, few or many, or leave the size out.

>TRBJ1-2|.|few|TRBV9
TGTGCCAGCAGCGTAGGGTCCCACACCCCTAACTATGGCTACACCTTC
CASSVGSHTPNYGYTF
>TRBJ2-1|.|many|TRBV6-5
TGTGCCAGCAGTTACTCTGGGGGGCGGTCGTCCTACAATGAGCAGTTCTTC
CASSYSGGRSSYNEQFF
>TRBJ1-5|.|.|TRBV20-1
TGCAGTGCTAGAGACTGGACATTTACTCTCAATCAGCCCCAGCATTTT
CSARDWTFTLNQPQHF
>TRBJ2-3|TRBD2|few|TRBV6-6
TGTGCCAGCAGTGACTCAGGGACTAGCGTAATCACAGATACGCAGTATTTT
CASSDSGTSVITDTQYF
>TRBJ2-1|.|many|TRBV12-3/TRBV12-4
TGTGCCAGCAGTTTAATACGCGAAGAAATCAATGAGCAGTTCTTC
CASSLIREEINEQFF
>TRBJ2-5|.|.|TRBV20-1
TGCAGTGTGCCTATGCAGGGGGGGTTCCTCCAAGAGACCCAGTACTTC
CSVPMQGGFLQETQYF
>TRBJ2-7|.|few|TRBV11-2
TGTGCCAGCAGCTTAGTCGGGGCGGGGATAAACTACGAGCAGTACTTC
CASSLVGAGINYEQYF
>TRBJ1-1|.|many|TRBV6-1
TGTGCCAGCAGTGAATCCCCGGGGATTAACACTGAAGCTTTCTTT
CASSESPGINTEAFF
>TRBJ2-3|.|.|TRBV7-9
TGTGCCAGCAGCCCTCGGGGGAAATTCACAGATACGCAGTATTTT
CASSPRGKFTDTQYF
>TRBJ2-3|TRBD2|few|TRBV6-1
TGTGCCAGCAGCCCACCTCCTAGCGGCCGCACAGATACGCAGTATTTT
CASSPPPSGRTDTQYF
>TRBJ2-1|TRBD2|many|TRBV20-1
TGCAGTGCCACCGGGACTAGCAATACCCATGAGCAGTTCTTC
CSATGTSNTHEQFF
>TRBJ2-3|TRBD2|few|TRBV5-5
TGTGCCAGCAGCCCCCAACGTCTAGCGGGGGGGCCAGATACGCAGTATTTT
CASSPQRLAGGPDTQYF
>TRBJ2-3|TRBD2|.|TRBV12-3/TRBV12-4
TGTGCCAGCAGTACTGGACTAGTACGGGTGGATACGCAGTATTTT
CASSTGLVRVDTQYF
>TRBJ2-7|.|few|TRBV12-3/TRBV12-4
TGTGCCAGCACCCACGATTCGACCCGAACCCCCTACGAGCAGTACTTC
CASTHDSTRTPYEQYF
>TRBJ2-1|TRBD2|many|TRBV12-3/TRBV12-4
TGTGCCAGCAGTCCCCGGCACGGGACTAGCGGGAGGACCTCCTACAATGAGCAGTTCTTC
CASSPRHGTSGRTSYNEQFF
>TRBJ1-3|.|.|TRBV2
TGTGCCAGCTCAACAGGGACTGGAAACACCATATATTTT
CASSTGTGNTIYF
>TRBJ2-1|.|.|TRBV2
TGTGCCAGCAGTGGCGATAGCGGAGTGTACAATGAGCAGTTCTTC
CASSGDSGVYNEQFF
>TRBJ1-5|.|few|TRBV6-1
TGTGCCAGCAGTGCCGCGGACAGATTCAATCAGCCCCAGCATTTT
CASSAADRFNQPQHF
>TRBJ2-7|TRBD2|few|TRBV12-3/TRBV12-4
TGTGCCAGCACCCTCGGGGGGGTCTCATACGAGCAGTACTTC
CASTLGGVSYEQYF
>TRBJ2-5|.|few|TRBV7-6
TGTGCCAGCAGCCGATTAAGCGAAGAGACCCAGTACTTC
CASSRLSEETQYF
>TRBJ1-2|TRBD1|few|TRBV25-1
TGTGCCAGCAGTGCCGGGACAGAATATGGCTACACCTTC
CASSAGTEYGYTF
>TRBJ1-4|TRBD1|few|TRBV7-9
TGTGCCAGCAGCATAGGACAGGGGGACGAAAAACTGTTTTTT
CASSIGQGDEKLFF
>TRBJ2-1|.|few|TRBV12-3/TRBV12-4
TGTGCCAGCAGTTCCTCAGCCTACAATGAGCAGTTCTTC
CASSSSAYNEQFF
>TRBJ1-1|TRBD1|.|TRBV4-1
TGCGCCAGCAGCCAAGGGGGACAGGGTTTGGGAAACACTGAAGCTTTCTTT
CASSQGGQGLGNTEAFF
>TRBJ2-7|TRBD1|many|TRBV5-1
TGTGCCAGCAGCTCCGGACAGGGCTACGAGCAGTACTTC
CASSSGQGYEQYF
>TRBJ2-1|.|few|TRBV18
TGTGCCAGCTCACCCCCCCAAACGGTCAATGAGCAGTTCTTC
CASSPPQTVNEQFF
>TRBJ2-5|TRBD2|.|TRBV11-2
TGTGCCAGCAAACGGGGGGGGACCACCCAAGAGACCCAGTACTTC
CASKRGGTTQETQYF
>TRBJ2-5|TRBD1|.|TRBV20-1
TGCAGTGCCCGGACAGGGATGCAAGAGACCCAGTACTTC
CSARTGMQETQYF
>TRBJ2-3|.|many|TRBV29-1
TGCAGCGTCGGACTTTCGGGGGCAGATACGCAGTATTTT
CSVGLSGADTQYF
>TRBJ1-2|.|.|TRBV12-3/TRBV12-4
TGTGCCAGCAGTTTTTATCCCCAGGGTGACGGCTACACCTTC
CASSFYPQGDGYTF
>TRBJ2-1|TRBD2|few|TRBV5-6
TGTGCCAGCAGCTTGGGACTAGCGGGGGTCAGTGCTGAGCAGTTCTTC
CASSLGLAGVSAEQFF
>TRBJ2-7|TRBD1|.|TRBV6-5
TGTGCCAGCAGTTACTCGAAGGGACAGTACGAGCAGTACTTC
CASSYSKGQYEQYF
>TRBJ2-1|TRBD1|few|TRBV29-1
TGCAGCGGAGCCGGGACAGTCAATGAGCAGTTCTTC
CSGAGTVNEQFF
>TRBJ1-4|.|.|TRBV20-1
TGCAGTGCTACTACAGGAGAAAAACTGTTTTTT
CSATTGEKLFF
>TRBJ1-1|.|once|TRBV5-6
TGTGCCAGCAGCTTCCGCGCGGGAACTGAAGCTTTCTTT
CASSFRAGTEAFF
>TRBJ2-7|.|.|TRBV18
TGTGCCAGCTCACCCAACCCGACAGCCCCCGAGCAGTACTTC
CASSPNPTAPEQYF
>TRBJ2-2|.|.|TRBV24-1
TGTGCCACCAGTTCAGACCGGGGCGGGGAGCTGTTTTTT
CATSSDRGGELFF
>TRBJ1-1|.|few|TRBV5-1
TGCGCCAGCAGCTTAGCCGCCAAGCCTAACACTGAAGCTTTCTTT
CASSLAAKPNTEAFF
>TRBJ1-2|.|.|TRBV12-3/TRBV12-4
TGTGCCAGCAGTCCCCAGGACAGTGTCTATGGCTACACCTTC
CASSPQDSVYGYTF
>TRBJ2-7|.|.|TRBV7-9
TGTGCCAGCAGCTTAATGGAGACCTACGAGCAGTACTTC
CASSLMETYEQYF
>TRBJ2-1|.|.|TRBV2
TGTGCCAGCAGTGTCGGATGGAATGAGCAGTTCTTC
CASSVGWNEQFF
>TRBJ1-4|.|.|TRBV27
TGTGCCAGCAGTGTAGGGTCGGTTCGGAAACTGTTTTTT
CASSVGSVRKLFF
>TRBJ1-1|TRBD1|.|TRBV5-1
TGCGCCAGCAGCTCCTGGACAGGGTTAACTGAAGCTTTCTTT
CASSSWTGLTEAFF
>TRBJ1-1|.|.|TRBV4-3
TGCGCCAGCAGCCAAGATACAGCCTTGAACACTGAAGCTTTCTTT
CASSQDTALNTEAFF
>TRBJ2-7|.|.|TRBV12-3/TRBV12-4
TGTGCCAGCAGTTTGGGCTTCGACTTCCCGCAGTACTTC
CASSLGFDFPQYF
>TRBJ1-1|.|.|TRBV10-2
TGCGCCAGCAGTGATCCTCCTGAGGACACTGAAGCTTTCTTT
CASSDPPEDTEAFF
>TRBJ1-3|.|.|TRBV12-3/TRBV12-4
TGTGCCAGCAGTTTCTATGGACAGAGGGGGAACACCATATATTTT
CASSFYGQRGNTIYF
>TRBJ1-2|TRBD1|once|TRBV29-1
TGCAGCGTTGAAGAAGGGGGCTACGGGGGCTTTGGCTACACCTTC
CSVEEGGYGGFGYTF
>TRBJ1-1|.|many|TRBV27
TGTGCCAGCAGTTTACTTCGGGGCGCAGAAGCTTTCTTT
CASSLLRGAEAFF
>TRBJ2-7|.|.|TRBV2
TGTGCCAGCAGCCTACGACGGAGCTCCTACGAGCAGTACTTC
CASSLRRSSYEQYF
>TRBJ2-5|.|few|TRBV15
TGTGCCACCAGGAGCGCGGATCAAGAGACCCAGTACTTC
CATRSADQETQYF
>TRBJ2-1|.|.|TRBV7-8
TGTGCCAGCAGCTTAGTAGGGGGAGGGTTTGAGCAGTTCTTC
CASSLVGGGFEQFF
>TRBJ2-3|TRBD1|.|TRBV2
TGTGCCAGCAGTGAAGGGGTGAGGTGGACAGGGGATGAAGATACGCAGTATTTT
CASSEGVRWTGDEDTQYF
>TRBJ2-5|.|few|TRBV10-3
TGTGCCATCAGTGAGGATGAGACCCAGTACTTC
CAISEDETQYF
>TRBJ2-3|.|few|TRBV20-1
TGCAGTGCTAGAGTCGTAGATACGCAGTATTTT
CSARVVDTQYF
>TRBJ2-3|.|.|TRBV12-3/TRBV12-4
TGTGCCAGCACCCCAACCCCGAGCAGCGATACGCAGTATTTT
CASTPTPSSDTQYF
>TRBJ1-2|.|few|TRBV20-1
TGCAGTGCCCCTGAATTTGGAAGTGGCTACACCTTC
CSAPEFGSGYTF
>TRBJ2-3|TRBD2|.|TRBV10-3
TGTGCCATCAGTGAGTCCGTGACTAGCACCACAGATACGCAGTATTTT
CAISESVTSTTDTQYF
>TRBJ1-1|.|few|TRBV6-2/TRBV6-3
TGTGCCAGCAGTTACCCCGGGACTGTGAGGGAAGCTTTCTTT
CASSYPGTVREAFF
>TRBJ1-2|.|few|TRBV10-3
TGTGCCATCTTTAGGGCATCTAACTATGGCTACACCTTC
CAIFRASNYGYTF